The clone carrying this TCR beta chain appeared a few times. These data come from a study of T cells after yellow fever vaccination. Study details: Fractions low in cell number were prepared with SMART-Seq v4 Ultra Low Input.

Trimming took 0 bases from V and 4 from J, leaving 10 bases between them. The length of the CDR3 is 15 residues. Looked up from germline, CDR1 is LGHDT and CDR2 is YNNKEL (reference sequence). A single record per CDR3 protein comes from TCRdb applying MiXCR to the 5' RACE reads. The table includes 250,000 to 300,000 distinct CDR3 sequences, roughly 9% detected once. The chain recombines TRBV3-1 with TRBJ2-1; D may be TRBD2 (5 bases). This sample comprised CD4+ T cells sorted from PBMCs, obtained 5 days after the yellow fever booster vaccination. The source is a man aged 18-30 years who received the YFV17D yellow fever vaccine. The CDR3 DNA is TGTGCCAGCAGCCAAGAATTAGGAGGTTACAATGAGCAGTTCTTC. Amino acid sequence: CASSQELGGYNEQFF.